The clone carrying this TCR beta chain was observed many times. These data originate in a study of neurological immune-mediated disorders. MiXCR, run by TCRdb on the 5' RACE reads, gives a single entry per CDR3 protein. This sample has approximately 50,000 distinct CDR3 sequences; about 3% occur once, and the top ten carry about 6%. The CDR3 runs to 16 residues. The germline V gene has CDR1 SGHRS and CDR2 YFSETQ. Between the trimmed V and J ends, which lost 1 base and 0 bases, there was a span of 12 bases. The specimen was PBMCs. This sequence joins TRBV5-1 and TRBJ2-3; D remains ambiguous. The sequence came from a middle-aged man with multiple sclerosis. The CDR3 loop is CASSLTPGGSTDTQYF. For the CDR3, the DNA is TGCGCCAGCAGCTTGACCCCCGGCGGAAGCACAGATACGCAGTATTTT. Complete variable domain (other parts from reference TRBV5-1 and TRBJ2-3): KAGVTQTPRYLIKTRGQQVTLSCSPISGHRSVSWYQQTPGQGLQFLFEYFSETQRNKGNFPGRFSGRQFSNSRSEMNVSTLELGDSALYLCASSLTPGGSTDTQYFGPGTRLTVL.